One and the same sample provided the 7 T cell receptor beta chains below, sequenced in a study of metastatic and nonmetastatic thyroid tumors. TCRdb reanalyzed the PCR reads via MiXCR. Of under 30,000 clones in the sample, more than 20% were seen once. Thyroid surgery was preceded by no treatment in any patient. Source material: blood. The receptor source for this set is a female donor with papillary thyroid cancer or a benign thyroid nodule (not recorded which). Some clones in this sample may be carry-over from other donors' samples.

This clone was found many times. This chain connects TRBV5-1 to TRBJ1-1; D is undetermined. Germline V gene sequence: CDR1 SGHRS, CDR2 YFSETQ. This CDR3 comprises 12 residues. V was pared by 2 bases and J by 8 bases, with 10 bases between. In DNA form, the CDR3 reads TGCGCCAGCAGCTTTTGGGAGGGCGAAGCTTTCTTT. This gives the protein CASSFWEGEAFF.

This clone occurred many times. DNA of the CDR3: TGTGCCAGCAGCTGGGGCGGAGAGCAGTTCTTC. Its protein is CASSWGGEQFF. The V gene is TRBV5-4, the J gene TRBJ2-1; perhaps TRBD1 as D (5 bases). This CDR3 has 11 amino acids. The V gene lost 3 bases and the J gene lost 10 bases, with 8 bases spanning the gap. CDR1 is SGHNT, CDR2 YYREEE, per germline (reference sequence).

This clone has ten or more counts. The same CDR3 arises from other DNA sequences in this sample as well. This chain uses TRBV4-1 with TRBJ1-1; 7 bases are shared with TRBD1. The CDR3 is 17 residues long. Germline values: CDR1 MGHRA, CDR2 YSYEKL. The junction had 16 bases not matched to a gene; V was cut back by 4 bases and J by 5 bases. The CDR3 DNA sequence: TGCGCCAGCAGCCCTATGGTGCGTGACAGGGTGGGGACTGAAGCTTTCTTT. The encoded protein is CASSPMVRDRVGTEAFF.

This clone is medium-sized by share. This sequence joins TRBV2 and TRBJ1-2; no clear D gene. CDR1 SNHLY and CDR2 FYNNEI come from the germline V gene. Trimming shortened V by 6 bases and J by 2 bases, and 4 bases separated the two germline ends. The CDR3 has 11 amino acids. CDR3 DNA: TGTGCCAGCAGACAGAACTATGGCTACACCTTC. Amino acid sequence: CASRQNYGYTF.

The chain combines TRBV15 with TRBJ2-7; D is tentatively TRBD1 or TRBD2 (5 bases each). The length of the CDR3 is 16 residues. Germline loops: CDR1 LNHNV, CDR2 YYDKDF (reference sequence). V lost 1 base and J 2 bases, leaving 15 bases between the germline ends. The CDR3 DNA sequence: TGTGCCACCAGCAGAGTGGTCGGTTGGGGGACCTACGAGCAGTACTTC. As protein: CATSRVVGWGTYEQYF.

Ten or more counts support this clone. The gene calls are TRBV28 and TRBJ2-5; the D gene is possibly TRBD1 (5 bases). The V end lost 6 bases, the J end lost 5 bases, and 10 bases lay between the germline ends. From germline, CDR1 is MDHEN and CDR2 SYDVKM. This CDR3 region has 12 residues. The CDR3 reads CASSHPGETQYF. In nucleotides, the CDR3 is TGTGCCAGCAGCCACCCAGGGGAGACCCAGTACTTC.

This clone was picked up one time. J is TRBJ2-7 and V is TRBV18; D is perhaps TRBD1 or TRBD2 (6 bases each). The CDR3 totals 15 residues. The germline V gene encodes CDR1 KGHSH and CDR2 LQKENI. The V end lost 5 bases, the J end lost 4 bases, and 18 bases lay between the germline ends. CDR3 protein: CASSLVASGAYEQYF. The CDR3 DNA reads TGTGCCAGCTCATTAGTTGCGTCGGGGGCATACGAGCAGTACTTC.